This T cell receptor beta chain stems from a study of PD-L1 blockade in urothelial cancer. Sequencing used immunoSEQ multiplex PCR; TCRdb keeps in-frame clones, though not all of them. The table shows approximately 47,000 clones, with around four fifths occurring only once. Time point defined: pretreatment peripheral blood. Patients were living with locally advanced or metastatic urothelial carcinoma. The V and J ends lost 11 bases and 2 bases, in that order; junction bases with no gene match: 13. CDR1 is ENHRY and CDR2 is SYGVKD in the germline V gene. The CDR3 has 15 amino acids. This specimen consisted of PBMCs, obtained around atezolizumab (anti-PD-L1) treatment. This sequence was found in a man aged 50 or older with urothelial cancer. This chain joins TRBV10-3 and TRBJ2-7, with 9 bases fitting TRBD1. The CDR3 nucleotides are TGTGCCTCCCATTCCCCGGGACAGGGAGCCTACGAGCAGTACTTC. Translation gives CASHSPGQGAYEQYF.